These 6 T cell receptor beta chains share one sample of origin, sequenced in a study of T cells in Graves' hyperthyroidism and ophthalmopathy. Amplified TCR beta CDR3 regions derived from RNA transcripts. Using the HTBI primer set, a first-round RT-PCR was run on the TCR CDR3. TCRdb re-called the multiplex PCR reads through MiXCR, storing one row per CDR3 protein. The sample carries 250,000 to 300,000 distinct CDR3 sequences, roughly 15% recorded once. Source material: blood. These receptors all come from a woman in her thirties or forties with Graves' hyperthyroidism that later progressed to Graves' ophthalmopathy.

This clonotype was counted at least ten times. V and J are TRBV28 and TRBJ2-2; 14 bases are a match to TRBD2. CDR3 length: 19 amino acids. Germline CDR1 and CDR2: MDHEN and SYDVKM. After removal of 5 bases from V and 6 bases from J, the junction contained 14 bases not matched to a gene. CDR3 residues: CASSTPGLAGVTLPGELFF. The CDR3 DNA sequence: TGTGCCAGCAGTACACCGGGACTAGCGGGAGTAACGTTGCCCGGGGAGCTGTTTTTT.

This clonotype appeared many times. This chain connects TRBV28 to TRBJ1-6; TRBD1 agrees at 8 bases. CDR3 size: 14 residues. Germline assignment: CDR1 MDHEN and CDR2 SYDVKM. Unmatched junction bases numbered 5, after V lost 4 bases and J lost 9 bases. For the CDR3, the DNA is TGTGCCAGCAGTTCCCCGGGACAGGTTTCACCCCTCCACTTT. This encodes CASSSPGQVSPLHF.

At least ten counts were recorded for this clonotype. The chain combines TRBV28 with TRBJ1-1, with D perhaps matching TRBD1 (6 bases). Germline V gene sequence: CDR1 MDHEN, CDR2 SYDVKM. With 6 bases removed from V and 4 bases from J, the gap between germline ends came to 12 bases. This CDR3 region has 13 residues. CDR3 DNA: TGTGCCAGCAGCCGGGACACCCTCACTGAAGCTTTCTTT. Encoded protein: CASSRDTLTEAFF. The full variable domain, with the rest looked up from reference TRBV28 and TRBJ1-1, is DVKVTQSSRYLVKRTGEKVFLECVQDMDHENMFWYRQDPGLGLRLIYFSYDVKMKEKGDIPEGYSVSREKKERFSLILESASTNQTSMYLCASSRDTLTEAFFGQGTRLTVV.

In this sample, this clonotype turned up many times. This rearrangement joins TRBV5-5 to TRBJ2-3; D may be TRBD1 or TRBD2 (5 bases each). Germline V CDR1 and CDR2: SGHKS, YYEKEE (reference sequence). This CDR3 contains 16 residues. V dropped 2 bases and J dropped 0 bases, with 13 bases sitting between them. The CDR3 DNA is TGTGCCAGCAGCTTCGCCGGGACCTATAGCACAGATACGCAGTATTTT. Residues: CASSFAGTYSTDTQYF. The full variable domain, with the rest looked up from reference TRBV5-5 and TRBJ2-3, is DAGVTQSPTHLIKTRGQQVTLRCSPISGHKSVSWYQQVLGQGPQFIFQYYEKEERGRGNFPDRFSARQFPNYSSELNVNALLLGDSALYLCASSFAGTYSTDTQYFGPGTRLTVL.

Many counts were recorded for this clonotype. The chain employs TRBV29-1 and TRBJ2-7, with 11 bases aligning to TRBD2. This CDR3 contains 13 residues. CDR1 is SQVTM, CDR2 ANQGSEA, per germline. The V segment lost 4 bases and the J segment 5 bases; nucleotides outside the gene matches: 4. The CDR3 DNA reads TGCAGCGTTGGACTAGCGGGAAGGAACGAGCAGTACTTC. Translated, it gives CSVGLAGRNEQYF.

This clonotype is a singleton in its sample. The CDR3 DNA follows: TGTGCCAGCAGTTCCTATGAGACAGGGCTTTTTTCACCCCTCCACTTT. Amino acid sequence: CASSSYETGLFSPLHF. J is TRBJ1-6 and V is TRBV28; 7 bases are shared with TRBD1. CDR1 and CDR2 (germline): MDHEN, SYDVKM. There are 16 residues in the CDR3. With 4 bases clipped from V and 9 bases from J, the junction kept 12 bases outside the gene matches.